This entry is about one T cell receptor (beta chain). The data were obtained in a study of control samples from healthy donors and cancer patients. The germline V and J ends were trimmed by 6 bases and 9 bases, with 11 bases remaining between them. Germline loops: CDR1 SEHNR, CDR2 FQNEAQ (reference sequence). The CDR3 loop spans 12 amino acids. TCRdb keeps only in-frame clones here, not all; method: immunoSEQ multiplex PCR. Of fewer than 40,000 clones in the sample, over 85% were seen once. The sample consisted of PBMCs. The receptor was derived from a man aged 40-49 years with colorectal cancer. V and J are TRBV7-9 and TRBJ2-2; TRBD2 is a possible D gene (5 bases). The CDR3 is CASRSGGWELFF. The CDR3 DNA reads as TGTGCCAGCAGATCAGGAGGATGGGAGCTGTTTTTT.